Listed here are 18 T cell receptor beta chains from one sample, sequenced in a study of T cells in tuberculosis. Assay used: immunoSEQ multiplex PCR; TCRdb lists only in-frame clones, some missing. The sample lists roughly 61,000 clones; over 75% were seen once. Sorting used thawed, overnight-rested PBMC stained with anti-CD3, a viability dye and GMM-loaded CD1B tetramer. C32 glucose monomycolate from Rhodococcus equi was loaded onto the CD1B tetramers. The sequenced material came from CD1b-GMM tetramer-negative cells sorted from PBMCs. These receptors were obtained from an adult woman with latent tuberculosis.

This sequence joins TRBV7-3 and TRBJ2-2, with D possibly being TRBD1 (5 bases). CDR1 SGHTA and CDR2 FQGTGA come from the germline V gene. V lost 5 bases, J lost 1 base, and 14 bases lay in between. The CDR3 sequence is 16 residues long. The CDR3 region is CASSRQGTGNTGELFF. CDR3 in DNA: TGTGCCAGCAGCCGTCAGGGTACGGGGAACACCGGGGAGCTGTTTTTT.

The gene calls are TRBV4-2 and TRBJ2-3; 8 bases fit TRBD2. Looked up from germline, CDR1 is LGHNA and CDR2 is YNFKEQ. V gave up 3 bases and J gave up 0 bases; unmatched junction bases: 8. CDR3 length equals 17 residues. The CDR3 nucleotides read TGTGCCAGCAGCCATGTAGGGGCTAGCGGGAGCACAGATACGCAGTATTTT. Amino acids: CASSHVGASGSTDTQYF.

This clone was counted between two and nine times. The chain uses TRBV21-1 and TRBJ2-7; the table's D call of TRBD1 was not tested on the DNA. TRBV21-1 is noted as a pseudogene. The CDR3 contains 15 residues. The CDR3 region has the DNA TGTGCCAGCAGCAAAGTTTGGCACAGGGAAGGCGAGCAGTACTTC. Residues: CASSKVWHREGEQYF.

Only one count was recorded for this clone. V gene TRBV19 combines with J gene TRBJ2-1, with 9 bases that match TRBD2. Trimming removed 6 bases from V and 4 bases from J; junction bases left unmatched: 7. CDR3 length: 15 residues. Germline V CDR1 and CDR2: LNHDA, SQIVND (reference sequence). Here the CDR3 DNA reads TGTGCCAGTAGACCCACTAGCGGGCCATACAATGAGCAGTTCTTC. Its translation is CASRPTSGPYNEQFF.

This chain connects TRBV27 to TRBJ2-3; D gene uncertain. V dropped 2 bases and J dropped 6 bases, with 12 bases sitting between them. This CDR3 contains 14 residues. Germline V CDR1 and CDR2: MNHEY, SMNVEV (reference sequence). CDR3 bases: TGTGCCAGCAGTTTAATCGGTGAATCGGATACGCAGTATTTT. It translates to CASSLIGESDTQYF.

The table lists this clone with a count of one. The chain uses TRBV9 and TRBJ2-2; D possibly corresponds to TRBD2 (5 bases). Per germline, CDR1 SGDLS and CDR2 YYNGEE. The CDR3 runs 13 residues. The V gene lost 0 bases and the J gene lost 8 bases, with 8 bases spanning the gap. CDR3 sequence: CASSVASGGELFF. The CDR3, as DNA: TGTGCCAGCAGCGTAGCTTCGGGGGGGGAGCTGTTTTTT.

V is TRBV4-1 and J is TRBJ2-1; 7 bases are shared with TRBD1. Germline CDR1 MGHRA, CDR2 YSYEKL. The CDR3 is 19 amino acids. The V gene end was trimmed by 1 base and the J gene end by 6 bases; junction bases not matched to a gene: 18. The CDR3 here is CASSQGSLGTERALNEQFF. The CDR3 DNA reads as TGCGCCAGCAGCCAAGGAAGTTTGGGGACAGAACGAGCTCTCAATGAGCAGTTCTTC.

CDR3 nucleotides: TGTGCCTGGCCCCGGGACAGCTCCTACGAGCAGTACTTC. Translating it yields CAWPRDSSYEQYF. V is TRBV30 and J is TRBJ2-7; 7 positions agree with TRBD1. Germline V gene lookup returns CDR1 GTSNPN and CDR2 SVGIG (reference sequence). V trimming: 5 bases; J trimming: 0 bases; junction bases outside the gene matches: 4. This CDR3 is built from 13 residues.

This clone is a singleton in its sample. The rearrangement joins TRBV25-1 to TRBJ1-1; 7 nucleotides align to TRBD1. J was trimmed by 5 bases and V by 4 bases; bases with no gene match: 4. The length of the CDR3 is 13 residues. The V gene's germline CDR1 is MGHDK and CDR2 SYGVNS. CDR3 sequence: CASSGPGGTEAFF. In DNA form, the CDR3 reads TGTGCCAGCAGTGGGCCAGGGGGTACTGAAGCTTTCTTT.

The CDR3 nucleotides are TGTGCCAGCAGTCCAGGGTACTCAAACACTGAAGCTTTCTTT. This translates into CASSPGYSNTEAFF. This rearrangement joins TRBV7-3 to TRBJ1-1, with D maybe TRBD1 (5 bases). Germline CDR1 reads SGHTA; CDR2 reads FQGTGA. Trimming left V 6 bases short and J 2 bases short, with 13 bases between. The CDR3 has 14 residues.

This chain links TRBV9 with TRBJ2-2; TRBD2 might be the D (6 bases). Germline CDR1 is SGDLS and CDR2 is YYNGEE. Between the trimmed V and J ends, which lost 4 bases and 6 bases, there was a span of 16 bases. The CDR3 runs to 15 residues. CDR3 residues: CASSWGVLGAGELFF. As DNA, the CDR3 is TGTGCCAGCAGCTGGGGGGTCCTCGGGGCCGGGGAGCTGTTTTTT.

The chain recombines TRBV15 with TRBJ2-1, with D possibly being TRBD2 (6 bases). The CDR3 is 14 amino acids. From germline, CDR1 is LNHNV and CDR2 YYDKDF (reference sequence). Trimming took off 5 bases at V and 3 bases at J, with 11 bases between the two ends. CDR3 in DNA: TGTGCCACCAGCCCCCGGGACTTCTACAATGAGCAGTTCTTC. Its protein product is CATSPRDFYNEQFF.

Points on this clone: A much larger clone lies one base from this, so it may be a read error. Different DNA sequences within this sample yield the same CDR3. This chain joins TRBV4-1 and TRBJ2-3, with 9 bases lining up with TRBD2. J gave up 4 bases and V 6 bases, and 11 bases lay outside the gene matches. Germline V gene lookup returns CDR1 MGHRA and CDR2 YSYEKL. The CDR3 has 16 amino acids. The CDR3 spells CASSRLAGEGADTQYF. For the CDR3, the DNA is TGCGCCAGCAGTAGATTAGCGGGAGAAGGGGCAGATACGCAGTATTTT.

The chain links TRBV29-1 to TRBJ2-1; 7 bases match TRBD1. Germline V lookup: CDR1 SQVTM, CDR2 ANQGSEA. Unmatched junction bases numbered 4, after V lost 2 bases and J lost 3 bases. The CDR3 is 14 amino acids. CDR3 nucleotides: TGCAGCGTTGAATACAGGGGTAACTACAATGAGCAGTTCTTC. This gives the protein CSVEYRGNYNEQFF.

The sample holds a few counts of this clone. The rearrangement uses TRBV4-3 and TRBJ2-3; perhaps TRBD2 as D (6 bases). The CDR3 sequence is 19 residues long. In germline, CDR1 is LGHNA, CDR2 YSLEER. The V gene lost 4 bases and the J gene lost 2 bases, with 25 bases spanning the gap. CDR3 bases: TGCGCCAGCAGCCCCCAGCCTCCAACTAGCCGGGGAGTCACAGATACGCAGTATTTT. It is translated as CASSPQPPTSRGVTDTQYF.

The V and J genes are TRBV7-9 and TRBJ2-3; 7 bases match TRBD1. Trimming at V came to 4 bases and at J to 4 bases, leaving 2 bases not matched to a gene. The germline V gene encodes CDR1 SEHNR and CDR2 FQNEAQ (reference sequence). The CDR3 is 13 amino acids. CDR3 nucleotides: TGTGCCAGCAGCTCAACAGGGGCAGATACGCAGTATTTT. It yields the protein CASSSTGADTQYF.

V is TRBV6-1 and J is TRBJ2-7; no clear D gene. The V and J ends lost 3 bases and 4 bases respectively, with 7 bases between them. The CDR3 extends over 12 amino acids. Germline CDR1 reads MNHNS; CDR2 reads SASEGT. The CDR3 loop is CASSDPFYEQYF. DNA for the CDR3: TGTGCCAGCAGTGACCCCTTTTACGAGCAGTACTTC.

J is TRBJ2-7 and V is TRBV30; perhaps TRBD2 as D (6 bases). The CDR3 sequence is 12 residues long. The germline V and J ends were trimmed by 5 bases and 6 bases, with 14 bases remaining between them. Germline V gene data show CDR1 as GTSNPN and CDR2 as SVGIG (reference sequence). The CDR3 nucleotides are TGTGCCTGGGGCCGGCGGGGTGCCGAGCAGTACTTC. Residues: CAWGRRGAEQYF.